The 4 T cell receptor beta chains below were found in one sample sequenced in a study of post-analysis software for immune sequencing data. Regarding the study as a whole: Controls showed lower frequencies than patients for five TRBV segments, and TRBV5-6, TRBV5-1 and TRBV20-1 were among these.

These receptors' targets are unknown. The TCR beta cDNA libraries carried unique molecular identifiers. TCRdb independently ran MiXCR on the PCR reads; one entry per CDR3 protein. Among around 710,000 distinct CDR3 sequences listed, roughly 46% were seen once. The source material was blood. These receptors were obtained from a girl aged 5-17 years with multiple sclerosis.

This rearrangement joins TRBV7-8 to TRBJ2-1, with 10 bases lining up with TRBD2. V lost 6 bases, J lost 8 bases, and 13 bases stayed unmatched. Germline V gives CDR1 SGHVS, CDR2 FQNEAQ. CDR3 length: 16 amino acids. The CDR3 bases are TGTGCCAGCAGTCTCAGGGGGGCTAGCGGGAGAGATGAGCAGTTCTTC. Translating gives CASSLRGASGRDEQFF.

The table lists this clonotype with a few counts. CDR3 amino acids: CASSFAGTSGPYEQYF. CDR3 nucleotide sequence: TGTGCCAGCAGCTTCGCCGGGACTAGCGGACCTTACGAGCAGTACTTC. This chain uses TRBV13 with TRBJ2-7; 11 positions match TRBD2. CDR1 is PRHDT, CDR2 FYEKMQ, per germline (reference sequence). With 3 bases clipped from V and 4 bases from J, the junction kept 8 bases outside the gene matches. The CDR3 covers 16 residues. The full variable domain, with the rest looked up from reference TRBV13 and TRBJ2-7, is AAGVIQSPRHLIKEKRETATLKCYPIPRHDTVYWYQQGPGQDPQFLISFYEKMQSDKGSIPDRFSAQQFSDYHSELNMSSLELGDSALYFCASSFAGTSGPYEQYFGPGTRLTVT.

This chain connects TRBV3-1 to TRBJ1-5; D perhaps matches TRBD1 (5 bases). Per germline, CDR1 LGHDT and CDR2 YNNKEL (reference sequence). This CDR3 is 16 amino acids long. The V and J ends lost 4 bases and 0 bases respectively, with 13 bases between them. CDR3 nucleotide sequence: TGTGCCAGCAGCCCTACAGGACCACTTAGCAATCAGCCCCAGCATTTT. Protein sequence: CASSPTGPLSNQPQHF.

V gene TRBV28 combines with J gene TRBJ2-5, with a tentative D call TRBD2 (6 bases). The J call is doubtful: the DNA matches TRBJ2-7 better. CDR1 is MDHEN and CDR2 is SYDVKM in the germline V gene. The CDR3 totals 15 residues. CDR3 in DNA: TGTGCCAGCAGTTTGGGGACTCCGGTTCCCTACGAGCAGTACTTC. As protein: CASSLGTPVPYEQYF.